These T cell receptor beta chains were read from a single sample in a study of response to subunit inactivated influenza vaccine. In TCRdb, the RT-PCR reads were re-called with MiXCR into one record per CDR3 protein. The table records about 530,000 distinct CDR3 sequences, about 12% of them present only once. Specimen: PBMCs from blood, collected on the day of vaccination. The source is a man in his fifties or sixties who received an inactivated influenza vaccine. The conserved cysteine and the conserved F or W are not part of the CDR3 here. Each record gives: V gene, J gene, CDR3 protein.

>TRBV2|TRBJ2-2
ASSEALRTGELF
>TRBV20-1|TRBJ2-5
SAPDRIDQETQY
>TRBV3-1|TRBJ1-1
ASSLNRGGADTEAF
>TRBV20-1|TRBJ2-4
SARDIKLAEGVEY
>TRBV5-1|TRBJ1-4
ASSLVGQTNEKLF
>TRBV28|TRBJ2-5
ASSLVPRGPGETQY
>TRBV15|TRBJ2-1
ATSRNRASGIDEQF
>TRBV3-1|TRBJ2-3
ASSPTSGNTDTQY
>TRBV3-1|TRBJ2-6
ASSHRGVLAGANVLT
>TRBV7-2|TRBJ1-2
ASSDMGQPTGYT
>TRBV9|TRBJ1-2
ASERPGPFYGYT
>TRBV6-1|TRBJ2-7
ASSPLYSGEYEQY
>TRBV4-2|TRBJ2-3
ASSQVGADTQY
>TRBV29-1|TRBJ2-5
SVEEGPSRY
>TRBV7-9|TRBJ1-5
ASSLADRASNQPQH
>TRBV11-1|TRBJ2-1
ASSLLPPPGRSYNEQF
>TRBV20-1|TRBJ2-3
SASGSGVNTDTQY
>TRBV27|TRBJ1-4
ASQGGGAGEKLF
>TRBV24-1|TRBJ2-5
ATSDLTGGTETQY
>TRBV28|TRBJ2-7
ASSSGGTLLQQY